This TCR beta chain came from a study of vaccination effects on CD4 cells after COVID-19. The CDR3 has 15 residues. The germline V gene has CDR1 LGHNA and CDR2 YNFKEQ. The V gene end was trimmed by 3 bases and the J gene end by 5 bases; junction bases not matched to a gene: 6. About this clone itself: Its matching antigen is unknown.

Sequencing followed a ViraFEST assay step that expanded antigen-specific CD4+ T cells with viral peptide pools. On roughly day 9 of culture, CD4+ T cells were separated out. People in the vaccine group had not been infected with SARS-CoV-2 before, and their nucleocapsid antibodies were negative. They grew a few million PBMC in each well, adding around 9 IU/ml IL-2 and approximately 9.2 ug/ml peptides. Half-medium exchanges with IL-2 medium took place on days 3 and 7. The method was immunoSEQ multiplex PCR; TCRdb's version includes in-frame clones alone and lacks a portion of them. The data contain tens of thousands of clones, under 75% of them singletons. Regarding the study as a whole: There were few convalescent patients in the study and no early post-infection timepoints. Marked clonal contraction was seen late after vaccination (in both infection- and vaccine-induced clones).

This TCR came from a human donor who received a COVID-19 vaccine. The starting material was CD4+ T cells from PBMCs cultured with SARS-CoV-2 spike peptides, obtained before COVID-19 vaccination. The chain is built from TRBV4-2 and TRBJ1-4, with TRBD1 matching 7 bases. The CDR3 DNA is TGTGCCAGCAGCCAGGCGACAGGGCGAAATGAAAAACTGTTTTTT. Amino acids: CASSQATGRNEKLFF.